The source of this TCR beta chain is a study of T-cell memory formation after mild COVID-19. Whole-study findings and limits: Researchers could not confirm that second-wave clones peaking on day 37 targeted SARS-CoV-2.

The germline gives CDR1 SEHNR, CDR2 FQNEAQ (reference sequence). Trimming removed 1 base from V and 13 bases from J, with 19 bases in between. The CDR3 has 15 residues. This clonotype was seen a few times. The target antigen is unknown. With constant-segment primers, 5'RACE yielded cDNA libraries of TCR alpha and TCR beta that carried sample barcodes and UMIs. MiXCR, run by TCRdb on the 5' RACE reads, gives a single entry per CDR3 protein. The repertoire holds a few hundred thousand distinct CDR3 sequences, with around 27% as singletons. Sequenced input: PBMCs or a T cell subset sorted from them (not recorded which). The chain has TRBV7-9 and TRBJ2-2; D unclear. The source of this sequence is an adult woman who had mild COVID-19 (a few samples of this study predate the infection). Cell type and time point are not known. The CDR3 region is CASSLVKGRDISLFF. As DNA, the CDR3 is TGTGCCAGCAGCTTAGTAAAAGGTCGCGACATCTCGCTGTTTTTT.